A single sample is the source of the 13 T cell receptor beta chains below, sequenced in a study of breast tumors, draining lymph nodes, adjacent tissues (TCRdb year 2016). The lymph node samples were taken from the axillary draining lymph nodes of breast cancer patients. Library prep was done by multiplex PCR. TCRdb records Illumina HiSeq 2000 as the sequencer. In TCRdb, the public reads were trimmed at Q25 with fastp and aligned with MiXCR, with productive beta chains retained. Each CDR3 protein gets just one entry, which takes the most common genes and DNA from the rows behind it. This sample holds about 270,000 distinct CDR3 sequences; under 35% were observed only once. Roughly 1.2% of the sample goes to the ten largest clones. Sequenced: axillary lymph node tissue. The receptors stem from a female donor with breast cancer. Some clones in this sample may be carry-over from other donors' samples.

As regards this clonotype: A much bigger clone sits one base away, suggesting this may be a read error. The DNA is omitted, as the CDR3 cannot be located on it reliably, and the CDR3 follows TCRdb's listing. This rearrangement joins TRBV9 to TRBJ2-7. CDR1 SGDLS and CDR2 YYNGEE come from the germline V gene. The CDR3 region is 14 residues in length, termini included. Here the CDR3 reads CASSVGAGSYEQSF.

The table lists this clonotype with many counts. One end of the junction fails to match germline, which may point to a read error. The chain has TRBV24-1 and TRBJ2-1, with D unresolved. The V gene's germline CDR1 is KGHDR and CDR2 SFDVKD. This CDR3 region has 12 residues. The CDR3 spells CATSRLENEQFF. The CDR3 DNA follows: TGTGCCACCAGTCGGTTAGAGAATGAGCAATTCTTC.

The CDR3 reads CSAPGQGALGYTEAFF. In nucleotides, the CDR3 is TGCAGTGCCCCTGGACAGGGGGCGTTAGGCTACACTGAAGCTTTCTTT. The chain has TRBV20-1 and TRBJ1-1; TRBD1 matches 11 bases. The germline V gene has CDR1 DFQATT and CDR2 SNEGSKA (reference sequence). The CDR3 runs 16 residues. The V and J ends lost 6 bases and 3 bases, in that order; junction bases with no gene match: 12.

This clonotype showed up many times. CDR3 loop: CSVELGPGEQYF. In DNA form, the CDR3 reads TGCAGCGTAGAACTGGGTCCTGGGGAGCAGTACTTC. The rearrangement links TRBV29-1 to TRBJ2-7, with unresolved D. Germline-derived CDR1 and CDR2 are SQVTM and ANQGSEA. This CDR3 is built from 12 residues. V was shortened by 6 bases and J by 7 bases, with 16 bases between the two germline ends.

The sample holds many counts of this clonotype. The chain recombines TRBV2 with TRBJ2-3; 11 positions match TRBD2. Germline assignment: CDR1 SNHLY and CDR2 FYNNEI. V gave up 7 bases and J gave up 1 base; unmatched junction bases: 4. The CDR3 is made up of 15 amino acids. The CDR3 loop reads CASTRLAGRTDTQYF. The CDR3, as DNA: TGTGCCAGCACGCGACTAGCGGGACGCACAGATACGCAGTATTTT.

This sequence joins TRBV11-2 and TRBJ2-5, with TRBD2 identical over 9 bases. The CDR3 has 13 residues. With 4 bases clipped from V and 7 bases from J, the junction kept 4 bases outside the gene matches. Germline V lookup: CDR1 SGHAT, CDR2 FQNNGV. DNA of the CDR3: TGTGCCAGCAGCTCTAGCGGGAAGGGGACCCAGTACTTC. Translating gives CASSSSGKGTQYF.

Many counts were recorded for this clonotype. The rearrangement joins TRBV19 to TRBJ2-7, with 7 bases fitting TRBD1. After removal of 5 bases from V and 6 bases from J, the junction contained 13 bases not matched to a gene. Germline lookup yields CDR1 LNHDA and CDR2 SQIVND (reference sequence). The CDR3 consists of 15 residues. The CDR3 here is CASSRTGDVVGEQYF. The CDR3 DNA reads TGTGCCAGTAGTCGGACAGGAGATGTTGTGGGCGAGCAGTACTTC.

Remarks on this clonotype: One end of the junction varies from germline; a read error may be responsible. The DNA of the CDR3 is TGTACCAGCGGTCAGGAGCATCGCCAGGGCTACACCTTC. Amino acid sequence: CTSGQEHRQGYTF. This rearrangement joins TRBV6-6 to TRBJ1-2, with no clear D. Germline V lookup: CDR1 MNHNY, CDR2 SVGAGI (reference sequence). The CDR3 spans 13 residues.

This clonotype came up many times. As DNA, the CDR3 is TGCGCCAGCAGCTTGGGGACTAGCGGGATAATTTTCTCCTACAATGAGCAGTTCTTC. Its protein product is CASSLGTSGIIFSYNEQFF. This sequence joins TRBV5-1 and TRBJ2-1, with TRBD2 identical over 12 bases. This CDR3 contains 19 residues. V dropped 0 bases and J dropped 0; count of bases not matched to a gene: 7. CDR1 and CDR2 (germline): SGHRS, YFSETQ.

The V call is TRBV24-1, the J call TRBJ2-2; 9 nucleotides match TRBD1. The V and J ends lost 4 bases and 4 bases, in that order; junction bases with no gene match: 12. CDR1 and CDR2 from the germline V gene are KGHDR and SFDVKD. CDR3 length: 18 residues. Here the CDR3 DNA reads TGTGCCACCAGTGAGGCCGGGACAGGGTATACGAGCACCGGGGAGCTGTTTTTT. This sequence encodes CATSEAGTGYTSTGELFF.

This clonotype showed up many times. The chain employs TRBV9 and TRBJ2-1; 11 bases match TRBD2. Germline loops: CDR1 SGDLS, CDR2 YYNGEE. CDR3 length equals 16 residues. J was trimmed by 4 bases and V by 4 bases; bases with no gene match: 7. CDR3 loop: CASSPGLAGLYNEQFF. DNA of the CDR3: TGTGCCAGCAGCCCAGGACTAGCGGGTCTGTACAATGAGCAGTTCTTC. The complete variable domain, with remaining parts taken from reference TRBV9 and TRBJ2-1, reads DSGVTQTPKHLITATGQRVTLRCSPRSGDLSVYWYQQSLDQGLQFLIQYYNGEERAKGNILERFSAQQFPDLHSELNLSSLELGDSALYFCASSPGLAGLYNEQFFGPGTRLTVL.

In the case of this clonotype: This sequence may be a read error, since a much larger clone differs from it by one base. The chain combines TRBV6-2 or TRBV6-3 with TRBJ2-7, with 10 bases matching TRBD2. The CDR3 loop spans 15 amino acids. The V segment lost 5 bases and the J segment 0 bases; nucleotides outside the gene matches: 4. Germline values: CDR1 MNHEY, CDR2 SVGEGT. For the CDR3, the DNA is TGTGCCAGCAGTGGACTAGCGGTCAGCTCCTACGAGCAGTACTTC. Translated: CASSGLAVSSYEQYF.

V usage is TRBV10-3 and J usage is TRBJ1-2, with D possibly being TRBD1 (5 bases). CDR1 is ENHRY and CDR2 is SYGVKD in the germline V gene. Trimming cost V 2 bases and J 4 bases, with 11 bases left between them. This CDR3 is built from 14 residues. The CDR3 region is CAISEAGTSYGYTF. In nucleotides, the CDR3 is TGTGCCATCAGTGAGGCCGGGACCTCCTATGGCTACACCTTC.